The rows below give T cell receptor beta chains drawn from one sample of a study of cytomegalovirus exposure and HLA in healthy donors. Here immunoSEQ multiplex PCR was the method, and the copy in TCRdb shows in-frame clones only, minus some. This table holds 110,000 to 150,000 clones, about 80% found once. The sequenced sample consisted of PBMCs. These receptors were taken from a man in his forties in good health and CMV-seronegative. Both conserved end residues are part of each CDR3. The D gene is left open where the match is weak. Clone size is not always given. Where it is, it says once, few, many or a class for expanded clones.

D	V	J	size	DNA	CDR3
TRBD1	TRBV6-5	TRBJ2-5	NA	TGTGCCAGCAGGTGGACAGGGGTTGAGACCCAGTACTTC	CASRWTGVETQYF
NA	TRBV7-2	TRBJ2-3	NA	TGTGCCAGCAGCTTAATCTCTCGGGATACGCAGTATTTT	CASSLISRDTQYF
NA	TRBV5-4	TRBJ2-7	NA	TGTGCCAGCGCACGCGGGGGCAGCTACGAGCAGTACTTC	CASARGGSYEQYF
TRBD1	TRBV11-2	TRBJ1-1	NA	TGTGCCAGCAGCTTAGCCGGGACAGCTGAAGCTTTCTTT	CASSLAGTAEAFF
TRBD1	TRBV10-3	TRBJ2-7	NA	TGTGCCATCCTTGCCGGGACAGGGCCGCTCTACGAGCAGTACTTC	CAILAGTGPLYEQYF
NA	TRBV19	TRBJ1-1	few	TGTGCCAGTAGTATAGACACGGGAAACACTGAAGCTTTCTTT	CASSIDTGNTEAFF
NA	TRBV28	TRBJ2-7	NA	TGTGCCAGCACCCTCGGAGGGGCAGTCAACGAGCAGTACTTC	CASTLGGAVNEQYF
TRBD1	TRBV30	TRBJ1-6	NA	TGTGCCTGGGGGACAGGGAATTCAAATTCACCCCTCCACTTT	CAWGTGNSNSPLHF
NA	TRBV4-2	TRBJ2-7	NA	TGTGCCAGCAGCCAAGACGTCCGGGTTGACTACGAGCAGTACTTC	CASSQDVRVDYEQYF
TRBD1	TRBV27	TRBJ1-2	NA	TGTGCCAGCGGACAGGTTGACTATGGCTACACCTTC	CASGQVDYGYTF
TRBD1	TRBV5-1	TRBJ2-7	NA	TGCGCCAGCAGCTTGGAAGGACAGGGGGCGCGGGAGCAGTACTTC	CASSLEGQGAREQYF
TRBD1	TRBV7-9	TRBJ2-3	NA	TGTGCCAGCAGCTTAGTTCCAGGGGGCGGCACAGATACGCAGTATTTT	CASSLVPGGGTDTQYF